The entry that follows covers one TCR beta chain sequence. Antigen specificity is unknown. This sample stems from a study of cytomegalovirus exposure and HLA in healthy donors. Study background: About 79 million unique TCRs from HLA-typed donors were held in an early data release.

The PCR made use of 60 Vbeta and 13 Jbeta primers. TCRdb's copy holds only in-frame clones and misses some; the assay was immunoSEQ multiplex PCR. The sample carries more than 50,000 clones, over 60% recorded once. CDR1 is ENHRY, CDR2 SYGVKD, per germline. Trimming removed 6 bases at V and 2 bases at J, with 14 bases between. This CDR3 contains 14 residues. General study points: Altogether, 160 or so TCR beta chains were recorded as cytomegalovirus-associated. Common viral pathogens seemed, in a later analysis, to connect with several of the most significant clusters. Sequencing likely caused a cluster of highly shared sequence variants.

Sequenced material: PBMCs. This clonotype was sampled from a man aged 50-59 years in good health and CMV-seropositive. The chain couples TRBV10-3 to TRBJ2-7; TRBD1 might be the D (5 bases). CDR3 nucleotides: TGTGCCATCAGCGGCGCCGACAGACCCTACGAGCAGTACTTC. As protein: CAISGADRPYEQYF.